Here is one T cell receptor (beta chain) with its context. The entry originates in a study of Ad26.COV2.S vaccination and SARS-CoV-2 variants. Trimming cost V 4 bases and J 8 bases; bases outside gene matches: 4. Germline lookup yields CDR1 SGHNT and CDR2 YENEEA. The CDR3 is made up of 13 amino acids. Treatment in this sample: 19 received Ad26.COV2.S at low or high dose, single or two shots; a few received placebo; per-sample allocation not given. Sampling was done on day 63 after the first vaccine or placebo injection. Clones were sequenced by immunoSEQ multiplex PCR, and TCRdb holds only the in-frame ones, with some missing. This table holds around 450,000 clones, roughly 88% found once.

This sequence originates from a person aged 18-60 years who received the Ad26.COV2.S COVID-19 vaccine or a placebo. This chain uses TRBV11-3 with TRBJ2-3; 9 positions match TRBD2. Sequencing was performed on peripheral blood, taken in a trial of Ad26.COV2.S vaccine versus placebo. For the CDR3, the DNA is TGTGCCAGCAGCTCCTTAGCGGGGGCTACGCAGTATTTT. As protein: CASSSLAGATQYF.